Presented here are 3 T cell receptor beta chains from one specimen sequenced in a study of high-grade serous ovarian cancer treatment subgroups. Tumor tissue was taken before any definitive surgery or chemotherapy was given. Here immunoSEQ multiplex PCR was the method, and the copy in TCRdb shows in-frame clones only, minus some. The sample contains about 6,600 clones, approximately 79% of which appear only once. Specimen: tumor tissue. These receptors all come from a human donor with high-grade serous ovarian cancer.

This chain links TRBV25-1 with TRBJ2-5, with 10 bases matching TRBD1. J was trimmed by 5 bases and V by 6 bases; bases with no gene match: 6. Germline lookup yields CDR1 MGHDK and CDR2 SYGVNS. CDR3 length equals 14 residues. Here the CDR3 reads CASRLTGGGETQYF. For the CDR3, the DNA is TGTGCCAGCAGGTTGACAGGGGGCGGGGAGACCCAGTACTTC.

The chain recombines TRBV27 with TRBJ1-4, with a possible D match to TRBD1 (6 bases). CDR3 size: 15 residues. Trimming cost V 5 bases and J 8 bases, with 18 bases left between them. Germline V CDR1 and CDR2: MNHEY, SMNVEV (reference sequence). CDR3 loop: CASSPPDSRNEKLFF. As DNA, the CDR3 is TGTGCCAGCAGTCCCCCGGACAGTAGGAACGAAAAACTGTTTTTT.

The rearrangement uses TRBV18 and TRBJ1-3; maybe TRBD1 (6 bases). Trimming took 4 bases from V and 0 from J, leaving 22 bases between them. The length of the CDR3 is 19 residues. The germline gives CDR1 KGHSH, CDR2 LQKENI. CDR3 sequence: CASSRVMTGAAYSGNTIYF. Here the CDR3 DNA reads TGTGCCAGCTCACGGGTTATGACAGGCGCTGCGTACTCTGGAAACACCATATATTTT.